These T cell receptor beta chains were read from a single sample in a study of T-cell memory formation after mild COVID-19. TCRdb called the 5' RACE reads again in MiXCR, with one record for every CDR3 protein. The repertoire holds approximately 300,000 distinct CDR3 sequences, with approximately 16% as singletons. Sample: PBMCs or a T cell subset sorted from them (not recorded which). These receptors all come from a young man who had mild COVID-19 (a few samples of this study predate the infection). Cell type and time point are not known. The CDR3 runs from the conserved cysteine through the conserved F or W. D genes are given only for firm matches. The listing skips clone size in some rows; elsewhere it reads once, few, many or a size class.

J: TRBJ1-1; V: TRBV15; size: -; D: TRBD1; DNA: TGTGCCACAGGCAGGGGGGTCGCTGAAGCTTTCTTT; CDR3: CATGRGVAEAFF
J: TRBJ1-1; V: TRBV20-1; size: -; D: -; DNA: TGCAGTGCTAGATTCGATCTGGGGCAGCCTTTGATGGAAGCTTTCTTT; CDR3: CSARFDLGQPLMEAFF
J: TRBJ1-2; V: TRBV27; size: -; D: -; DNA: TGTGCCAGCAGTTTTCGGCAGAGCTATGGCTACACCTTC; CDR3: CASSFRQSYGYTF
J: TRBJ2-3; V: TRBV5-1; size: -; D: TRBD1; DNA: TGCGCCAGCAGCTGGACAGGGGAGGCAGATACGCAGTATTTT; CDR3: CASSWTGEADTQYF
J: TRBJ2-2; V: TRBV24-1; size: -; D: -; DNA: TGTGCCACCAGTGATCCACCCCTGGCAGGGAACACCGGGGAGCTGTTTTTT; CDR3: CATSDPPLAGNTGELFF
J: TRBJ1-2; V: TRBV10-1; size: -; D: TRBD1; DNA: TGCGCCAGCAGTGAGCCAACCGGGACAGGGGGCTACACCTTC; CDR3: CASSEPTGTGGYTF
J: TRBJ1-4; V: TRBV7-2; size: few; D: -; DNA: TGTGCCAGCAGCCCCATCACACGGGCTAGAGGTGAAAAACTGTTTTTT; CDR3: CASSPITRARGEKLFF
J: TRBJ1-1; V: TRBV5-6; size: few; D: -; DNA: TGTGCCAGCAGCTTCCGACGGGGAGCTGAAGCTTTCTTT; CDR3: CASSFRRGAEAFF
J: TRBJ1-2; V: TRBV27; size: few; D: TRBD1; DNA: TGTGCCAGCATGGGACAGGGGATAGGAACTAACTATGGCTACACCTTC; CDR3: CASMGQGIGTNYGYTF
J: TRBJ2-7; V: TRBV5-1; size: -; D: TRBD1; DNA: TGCGCCAGCAGCGTGGAAGGACAGGCCCCTAAATACTTC; CDR3: CASSVEGQAPKYF
J: TRBJ2-3; V: TRBV7-3; size: many; D: TRBD2; DNA: TGTGCCAGCAGCGGCCTACGGGGGGGCTTCGATACGCAGTATTTT; CDR3: CASSGLRGGFDTQYF
J: TRBJ1-1; V: TRBV27; size: -; D: TRBD1; DNA: TGTGCCAGCAGTATGGGACAGGGGAGTGAAGCTTTCTTT; CDR3: CASSMGQGSEAFF
J: TRBJ2-5; V: TRBV7-2; size: -; D: TRBD1; DNA: TGTGCCAGCAGCCTCACGGGACAGGGCTTGACCCAGTACTTC; CDR3: CASSLTGQGLTQYF
J: TRBJ2-2; V: TRBV7-2; size: -; D: TRBD1; DNA: TGTGCCAGCAGCCCGGGACAGGGTTACGGGGAGCTGTTTTTT; CDR3: CASSPGQGYGELFF
J: TRBJ2-5; V: TRBV7-2; size: many; D: TRBD2; DNA: TGTGCCAGCAGCCCCCCCGGGAGGGGCGGGCAAGAGACCCAGTACTTC; CDR3: CASSPPGRGGQETQYF
J: TRBJ2-3; V: TRBV7-7; size: few; D: -; DNA: TGTGCTAGCAGCTTAGAAGGGGCAGGTAGCGGTACGCAGTATTTT; CDR3: CASSLEGAGSGTQYF
J: TRBJ1-2; V: TRBV11-2; size: -; D: -; DNA: TGTGCCAGCAGCTCAATACGACGCAGGGGATCAGAACTCTATGGCTACACCTTC; CDR3: CASSSIRRRGSELYGYTF
J: TRBJ2-1; V: TRBV7-9; size: -; D: -; DNA: TGTGCCAGCCGTACGGGGCCCCCCTACAATGAGCAGTTCTTC; CDR3: CASRTGPPYNEQFF
J: TRBJ2-1; V: TRBV29-1; size: -; D: -; DNA: TGCAGCGTTTTACAGCACTACAATGAGCAGTTCTTC; CDR3: CSVLQHYNEQFF
J: TRBJ1-1; V: TRBV28; size: -; D: -; DNA: TGTGCCAGCAGCAATGAACAGGGAAAAGCTTTCTTT; CDR3: CASSNEQGKAFF
J: TRBJ1-2; V: TRBV4-1; size: few; D: TRBD1; DNA: TGCGCCAGCAGCCAAGCTAGGGACAGGGCGGACTATGGCTACACCTTC; CDR3: CASSQARDRADYGYTF
J: TRBJ1-2; V: TRBV7-9; size: few; D: -; DNA: TGTGCCAGCAGCTTTGGTAGGGGTGGTGGCTACACCTTC; CDR3: CASSFGRGGGYTF
J: TRBJ1-1; V: TRBV2; size: many; D: -; DNA: TGTGCGAGTGGTGGCGCTGAAGCTTTCTTT; CDR3: CASGGAEAFF
J: TRBJ2-1; V: TRBV12-5; size: -; D: TRBD2; DNA: TGTGCTAGTGGCCCAGCGGGGGGGATGGATGAGCAGTTCTTC; CDR3: CASGPAGGMDEQFF
J: TRBJ1-2; V: TRBV7-9; size: -; D: TRBD1; DNA: TGTGCCATCCAGACAGGGCCTAACGACGATGGCTACACCTTC; CDR3: CAIQTGPNDDGYTF
J: TRBJ2-4; V: TRBV5-1; size: few; D: -; DNA: TGCGCCAGCAGAGAGATAGCCAAAAACATTCAGTACTTC; CDR3: CASREIAKNIQYF
J: TRBJ2-1; V: TRBV25-1; size: -; D: -; DNA: TGTGCCAGCAGTGATGGGTGGGCGAATGAGCAGTTCTTC; CDR3: CASSDGWANEQFF
J: TRBJ2-2; V: TRBV9; size: few; D: -; DNA: TGTGCCAGCAGCGTAGCTTGGTCGAACACCGGGGAGCTGTTTTTT; CDR3: CASSVAWSNTGELFF
J: TRBJ2-7; V: TRBV6-6; size: -; D: -; DNA: TGTGCCAGCAGTTATAGGCAGGGGTATGAGCAGTACTTC; CDR3: CASSYRQGYEQYF
J: TRBJ2-1; V: TRBV7-3; size: -; D: -; DNA: TGTGCCAGCAGCCGAATGGACGATCACAATGAGCAGTTCTTC; CDR3: CASSRMDDHNEQFF
J: TRBJ1-4; V: TRBV28; size: many; D: -; DNA: TGTGCCAGCAGTTTTCCGAGGGATGAAAAACTGTTTTTT; CDR3: CASSFPRDEKLFF
J: TRBJ1-6; V: TRBV5-1; size: many; D: TRBD1; DNA: TGCGCCAGCAGCCAGTTCGACAGGGGAAATTCACCCCTCCACTTT; CDR3: CASSQFDRGNSPLHF